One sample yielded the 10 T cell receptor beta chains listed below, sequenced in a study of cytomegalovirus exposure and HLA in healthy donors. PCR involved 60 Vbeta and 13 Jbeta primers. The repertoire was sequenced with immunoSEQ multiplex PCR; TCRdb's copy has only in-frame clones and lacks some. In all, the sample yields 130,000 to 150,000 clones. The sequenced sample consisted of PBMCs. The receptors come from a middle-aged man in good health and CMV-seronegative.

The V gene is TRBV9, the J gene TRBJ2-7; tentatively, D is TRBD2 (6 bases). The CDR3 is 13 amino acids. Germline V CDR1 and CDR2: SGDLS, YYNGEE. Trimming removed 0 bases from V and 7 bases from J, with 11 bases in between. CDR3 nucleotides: TGTGCCAGCAGCGTAGGAGGCCGGGGGGAGCAGTACTTC. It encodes CASSVGGRGEQYF.

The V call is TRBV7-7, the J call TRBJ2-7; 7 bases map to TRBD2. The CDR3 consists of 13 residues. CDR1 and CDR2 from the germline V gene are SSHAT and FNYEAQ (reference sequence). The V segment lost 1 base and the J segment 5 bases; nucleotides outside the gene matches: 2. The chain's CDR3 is CASSLGGGDEQYF. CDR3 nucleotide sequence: TGTGCCAGCAGCTTAGGGGGGGGAGACGAGCAGTACTTC.

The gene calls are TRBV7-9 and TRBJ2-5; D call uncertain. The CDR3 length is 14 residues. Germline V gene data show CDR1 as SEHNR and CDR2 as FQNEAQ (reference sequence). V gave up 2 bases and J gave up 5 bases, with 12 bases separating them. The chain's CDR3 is CASSLHGLLETQYF. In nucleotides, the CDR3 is TGTGCCAGCAGCTTACATGGGCTTCTGGAGACCCAGTACTTC.

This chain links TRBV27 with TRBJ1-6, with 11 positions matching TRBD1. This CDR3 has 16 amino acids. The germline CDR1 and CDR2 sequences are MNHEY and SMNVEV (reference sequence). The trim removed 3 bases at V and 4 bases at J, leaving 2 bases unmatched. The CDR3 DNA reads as TGTGCCAGCAGTTTTGGGGACAGGGGGTATAATTCACCCCTCCACTTT. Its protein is CASSFGDRGYNSPLHF.

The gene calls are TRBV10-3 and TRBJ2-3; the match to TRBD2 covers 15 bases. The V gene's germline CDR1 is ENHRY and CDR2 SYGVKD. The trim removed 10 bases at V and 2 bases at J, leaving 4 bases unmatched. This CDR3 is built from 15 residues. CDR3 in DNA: TGTGCCACCAGGACTAGCGGGGGGGACACAGATACGCAGTATTTT. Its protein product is CATRTSGGDTDTQYF.

In DNA form, the CDR3 reads TGTGCCAGCAGGGCTGCCGCTAGCGGGACCCTCCAAGAGACCCAGTACTTC. Residues: CASRAAASGTLQETQYF. V gene TRBV5-4 combines with J gene TRBJ2-5, with 9 bases aligning to TRBD2. Germline V gene lookup returns CDR1 SGHNT and CDR2 YYREEE (reference sequence). Losses at the gene ends were 5 bases for V and 1 base for J; bases not matched to a gene: 12. This CDR3 region has 17 residues.

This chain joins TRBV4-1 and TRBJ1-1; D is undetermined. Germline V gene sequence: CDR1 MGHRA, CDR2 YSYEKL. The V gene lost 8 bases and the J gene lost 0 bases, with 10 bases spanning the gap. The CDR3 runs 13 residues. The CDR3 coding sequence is TGCGCCAGCCAGAGGCAGATGAACACTGAAGCTTTCTTT. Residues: CASQRQMNTEAFF.

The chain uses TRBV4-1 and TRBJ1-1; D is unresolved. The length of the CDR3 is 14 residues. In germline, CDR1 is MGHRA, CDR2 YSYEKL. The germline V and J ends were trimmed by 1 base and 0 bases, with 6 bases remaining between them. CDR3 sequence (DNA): TGCGCCAGCAGCCAAGGTGGCTTGAACACTGAAGCTTTCTTT. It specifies CASSQGGLNTEAFF.

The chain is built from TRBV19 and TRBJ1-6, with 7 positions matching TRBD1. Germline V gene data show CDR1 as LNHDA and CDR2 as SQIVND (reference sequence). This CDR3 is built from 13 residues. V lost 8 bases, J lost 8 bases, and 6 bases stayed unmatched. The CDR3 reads CASSDRVDSPLHF. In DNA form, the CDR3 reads TGTGCCAGTTCCGACAGGGTAGATTCACCCCTCCACTTT.

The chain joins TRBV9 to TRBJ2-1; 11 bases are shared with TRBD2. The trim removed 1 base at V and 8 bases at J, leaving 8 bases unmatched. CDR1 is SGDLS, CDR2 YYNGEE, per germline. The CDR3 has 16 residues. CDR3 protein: CASSVKLAGGGDEQFF. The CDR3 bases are TGTGCCAGCAGCGTAAAGCTAGCGGGGGGAGGGGATGAGCAGTTCTTC.